This T cell receptor beta chain was retrieved from a study of shared clonotypes between healthy human individuals. The overall study: Per-donor plates numbered three CD4 naive, three CD4 memory, two CD8 naive and one CD8 memory. Broader study findings: With several donors compared, approximately 5.5% of naive CD4 clonotypes were shared.

The CDR3 is 19 amino acids. Germline CDR1 and CDR2: SGHAT and FQNNGV. Trimming cost V 4 bases and J 1 base, with 26 bases left between them. On this clone itself: Its antigen is unknown.

Sequencing was performed with immunoSEQ multiplex PCR; in TCRdb, only in-frame clones are kept and a portion is missing. The sample lists 850,000 to 1,100,000 clones, roughly 80% occurring once. The sequenced material came from memory CD4+ T cells from PBMCs. Stated subset: CD45RA-negative fraction. V usage is TRBV11-2 and J usage is TRBJ2-7; D not certain. This TCR came from a man aged 18 to 29 in good health. Some clones in this sample may be carry-over from other donors' samples. In DNA, the CDR3 is TGTGCCAGCAGCTCACGACGGCTCGGGTTCATCCAAACATCCTACGAGCAGTACTTC. This codes for CASSSRRLGFIQTSYEQYF. Full variable domain (remainder filled in from reference TRBV11-2 and TRBJ2-7): EAGVAQSPRYKIIEKRQSVAFWCNPISGHATLYWYQQILGQGPKLLIQFQNNGVVDDSQLPKDRFSAERLKGVDSTLKIQPAKLEDSAVYLCASSSRRLGFIQTSYEQYFGPGTRLTVT.